The 19 T cell receptor beta chains presented below share a single source sample, sequenced in a study of CD8 T cells in Susac syndrome. Random hexamers primed reverse transcription of about 0.5 to 1 ug RNA. MiXCR, applied by TCRdb to the immunoSEQ multiplex PCR reads, yields one record per CDR3 protein. Of 150,000 to 200,000 distinct CDR3 sequences in the sample, roughly 90% were seen once. Sequencing input: CD4+ T cells from PBMCs. All receptors come from a human donor with Susac syndrome.

This clonotype was observed a single time. The chain joins TRBV10-3 to TRBJ1-2, with 8 bases matching TRBD1. CDR1 is ENHRY and CDR2 is SYGVKD in the germline V gene. With V trimmed by 4 bases and J by 4 bases, 5 bases remained unmatched. CDR3 length: 14 residues. This CDR3 is CAISVQGAGYGYTF. The CDR3 DNA is TGTGCCATCAGTGTTCAGGGGGCAGGCTATGGCTACACCTTC.

The chain combines TRBV7-9 with TRBJ2-7; D is tentatively TRBD1 or TRBD2 (6 bases each). Between the trimmed V and J ends, which lost 3 bases and 6 bases, there was a span of 18 bases. Germline loops: CDR1 SEHNR, CDR2 FQNEAQ (reference sequence). There are 15 residues in the CDR3. This chain's CDR3 is CASSFHLEGGSEQYF. CDR3 coding DNA: TGTGCCAGCAGCTTTCATCTTGAGGGGGGTTCCGAGCAGTACTTC.

This clonotype was detected only once. This sequence joins TRBV6-5 and TRBJ1-5; TRBD1 matches at 7 bases. The ends lost 2 bases at V and 0 bases at J; junction bases unmatched: 7. CDR3 length: 17 amino acids. CDR1 is MNHEY, CDR2 SVGAGI, per germline. CDR3 sequence reads: CASSYKWDRLSNQPQHF. As DNA, the CDR3 is TGTGCCAGCAGTTACAAGTGGGACAGACTTAGCAATCAGCCCCAGCATTTT.

This clonotype was counted a single time. CDR3 bases: TGTGCCAGCAGTGGGGGGGGAAAAGCTTTCTTT. This sequence encodes CASSGGGKAFF. J is TRBJ1-1 and V is TRBV25-1, with D possibly being TRBD1 (5 bases). The CDR3 totals 11 residues. V lost 4 bases to trimming and J lost 9 bases, with 9 bases between them. Germline CDR1 is MGHDK and CDR2 is SYGVNS.

The chain carries TRBV7-9 and TRBJ1-2; weak D call: TRBD1 (5 bases). This CDR3 has 15 residues. Trimming stripped 5 bases from V and 2 bases from J, with 15 bases between. Germline CDR1 and CDR2: SEHNR and FQNEAQ (reference sequence). Here the CDR3 DNA reads TGTGCCAGCAGCCGCCCTAAGACAGAAAACTATGGCTACACCTTC. Encoded protein: CASSRPKTENYGYTF.

The chain uses TRBV18 and TRBJ1-1, with D hard to call. The CDR3 extends over 15 amino acids. CDR1 and CDR2 from the germline V gene are KGHSH and LQKENI. Trimming left V 1 base short and J 0 bases short, with 9 bases between. CDR3 region: CASSPLLELNTEAFF. The CDR3 DNA is TGTGCCAGCTCACCACTCCTGGAATTGAACACTGAAGCTTTCTTT. Variable domain in full (rest from reference TRBV18 and TRBJ1-1): NAGVMQNPRHLVRRRGQEARLRCSPMKGHSHVYWYRQLPEEGLKFMVYLQKENIIDESGMPKERFSAEFPKEGPSILRIQQVVRGDSAAYFCASSPLLELNTEAFFGQGTRLTVV.

The chain joins TRBV6-1 to TRBJ2-7, with TRBD1 matching over 11 bases. This CDR3 has 14 amino acids. Trimming cost V 7 bases and J 4 bases; bases outside gene matches: 6. CDR1 is MNHNS, CDR2 SASEGT, per germline. The CDR3: CASTAGQGAYEQYF. The DNA of the CDR3 is TGTGCCAGCACGGCCGGACAGGGGGCGTACGAGCAGTACTTC.

The rearrangement joins TRBV5-1 to TRBJ2-3; TRBD1 aligns across 7 bases. The germline CDR1 and CDR2 sequences are SGHRS and YFSETQ. V lost 3 bases and J lost 6; bases outside the gene matches: 7. The CDR3 is 14 residues long. The chain's CDR3 is CASSYGTVFDTQYF. DNA of the CDR3: TGCGCCAGCAGCTACGGGACAGTTTTCGATACGCAGTATTTT.

This rearrangement joins TRBV3-1 to TRBJ2-5, with D uncertain. CDR1 is LGHDT and CDR2 is YNNKEL in the germline V gene (reference sequence). The CDR3 consists of 12 residues. Trimming left V 2 bases short and J 6 bases short, with 7 bases between. The CDR3 region has the DNA TGTGCCAGCAGCCAATTCCCTAAGACCCAGTACTTC. Protein sequence: CASSQFPKTQYF.

The chain employs TRBV3-1 and TRBJ1-5; tentative D call: TRBD1 (6 bases). The CDR3 totals 15 residues. Per germline, CDR1 LGHDT and CDR2 YNNKEL (reference sequence). V dropped 3 bases and J dropped 3 bases, with 12 bases sitting between them. The CDR3 DNA follows: TGTGCCAGCAGCCAGCTCACAGGGCCCAATCAGCCCCAGCATTTT. Translating it yields CASSQLTGPNQPQHF.

The rearrangement joins TRBV27 to TRBJ2-5; D unresolved. Germline loops: CDR1 MNHEY, CDR2 SMNVEV (reference sequence). This CDR3 has 15 amino acids. Trimming shortened V by 6 bases and J by 6 bases, and 20 bases separated the two germline ends. CDR3 residues: CASSESTYLEKTQYF. CDR3 DNA: TGTGCCAGCAGCGAATCAACGTACTTGGAGAAGACCCAGTACTTC.

In this sample, this clonotype turned up once. This chain links TRBV5-4 with TRBJ2-7, with D perhaps TRBD2 (5 bases). The CDR3 consists of 16 residues. Trimming took off 4 bases at V and 0 bases at J, with 17 bases between the two ends. CDR1 is SGHNT and CDR2 is YYREEE in the germline V gene (reference sequence). The CDR3 is CASSPEAAKTSYEQYF. CDR3 in DNA: TGTGCCAGCAGCCCGGAGGCCGCAAAAACCTCCTACGAGCAGTACTTC. The entire variable domain, with the rest obtained from reference TRBV5-4 and TRBJ2-7, is as follows: ETGVTQSPTHLIKTRGQQVTLRCSSQSGHNTVSWYQQALGQGPQFIFQYYREEENGRGNFPPRFSGLQFPNYSSELNVNALELDDSALYLCASSPEAAKTSYEQYFGPGTRLTVT.

This clonotype came up a few times. The chain recombines TRBV11-2 with TRBJ2-7, with D uncertain. V dropped 5 bases and J dropped 2 bases, with 13 bases sitting between them. Germline V lookup: CDR1 SGHAT, CDR2 FQNNGV. This CDR3 comprises 14 residues. The CDR3 DNA follows: TGTGCCAGCAGCCCCTCCGTTGGCACCTACGAGCAGTACTTC. It translates to CASSPSVGTYEQYF.

The rearrangement joins TRBV29-1 to TRBJ1-4; TRBD1 aligns across 7 bases. Germline V gene sequence: CDR1 SQVTM, CDR2 ANQGSEA. There are 14 residues in the CDR3. Trimming cost V 5 bases and J 0 bases; bases outside gene matches: 3. CDR3 DNA: TGCAGCGTTTATCAGGGGGCAACTAATGAAAAACTGTTTTTT. It codes for CSVYQGATNEKLFF.

CDR3 sequence reads: CASSQGPQWNTQYF. Here the CDR3 DNA reads TGTGCCAGCAGCCAAGGCCCCCAATGGAATACGCAGTATTTT. This sequence joins TRBV14 and TRBJ2-3, with D unclear. Germline V lookup: CDR1 SGHDN, CDR2 FVKESK. This CDR3 region has 14 residues. V lost 1 base to trimming and J lost 7 bases, with 12 bases between them.

V and J are TRBV15 and TRBJ1-4; 7 bases fit TRBD1. The CDR3 length is 16 residues. CDR1 LNHNV and CDR2 YYDKDF come from the germline V gene (reference sequence). The V segment lost 2 bases and the J segment 5 bases; nucleotides outside the gene matches: 8. CDR3 residues: CATSRTLGGQNEKLFF. In DNA form, the CDR3 reads TGTGCCACCAGCAGAACCTTGGGGGGACAGAATGAAAAACTGTTTTTT.

This rearrangement joins TRBV5-6 to TRBJ1-6; unclear D gene. CDR3 length: 13 residues. V lost 4 bases to trimming and J lost 7 bases, with 9 bases between them. Per germline, CDR1 SGHDT and CDR2 YYEEEE. The DNA of the CDR3 is TGTGCCAGCAGCGGCGGAAAGAATTCACCCCTCCACTTT. Its protein is CASSGGKNSPLHF.

The CDR3 region is CASRSGGITMNTEAFF. CDR3 DNA: TGTGCCAGCAGATCTGGAGGGATAACCATGAACACTGAAGCTTTCTTT. The rearrangement links TRBV27 to TRBJ1-1; D is undetermined. The CDR3 spans 16 residues. Deletions cut 6 bases from V and 0 bases from J, with 17 bases between. Germline V gene sequence: CDR1 MNHEY, CDR2 SMNVEV (reference sequence).

The genes are TRBV5-1 and TRBJ2-1; 11 positions agree with TRBD2. From germline, CDR1 is SGHRS and CDR2 YFSETQ. V trimming: 5 bases; J trimming: 3 bases; junction bases outside the gene matches: 1. This CDR3 region has 14 residues. DNA of the CDR3: TGCGCCAGCAGGGGGACTAGCGGCTACAATGAGCAGTTCTTC. It yields the protein CASRGTSGYNEQFF.